These 11 T cell receptor beta chains were sequenced from one sample in a study of cytomegalovirus exposure and HLA in healthy donors. Both 60 Vbeta primers and 13 Jbeta primers went into the PCR. This table comes from immunoSEQ multiplex PCR, and its TCRdb copy is limited to in-frame clones, with some not included. This table has approximately 160,000 clones, 84% appearing once. The sample taken for sequencing was PBMCs. The receptors come from a girl aged 10 to 17 in good health and CMV-seropositive.

The V call is TRBV6-4, the J call TRBJ1-5; D is unresolved. This CDR3 has 11 residues. Germline V gene sequence: CDR1 MRHNA, CDR2 SNTAGT. Trimming took off 8 bases at V and 7 bases at J, with 9 bases between the two ends. The CDR3 DNA reads as TGTGCCAGCCCTGAGGAGCAGCCCCAGCATTTT. Residues: CASPEEQPQHF.

The rearrangement uses TRBV5-1 and TRBJ1-2; 9 bases fit TRBD1. Per germline, CDR1 SGHRS and CDR2 YFSETQ. The length of the CDR3 is 15 residues. V shed 2 bases and J 4 bases; nucleotides not matched to a gene: 6. The CDR3 loop reads CASSFTGGAGYGYTF. CDR3 coding DNA: TGCGCCAGCAGCTTTACAGGGGGCGCCGGCTATGGCTACACCTTC.

V and J are TRBV19 and TRBJ1-5; 8 positions agree with TRBD1. This CDR3 region has 15 residues. CDR1 and CDR2 from the germline V gene are LNHDA and SQIVND (reference sequence). With V trimmed by 2 bases and J by 7 bases, 7 bases remained unmatched. The CDR3 is CASSIMDRVGQPQHF. For the CDR3, the DNA is TGTGCCAGTAGTATAATGGACAGGGTGGGCCAGCCCCAGCATTTT.

The rearrangement links TRBV27 to TRBJ2-2; the match to TRBD2 covers 8 bases. The CDR3 sequence is 16 residues long. Per germline, CDR1 MNHEY and CDR2 SMNVEV (reference sequence). With V trimmed by 2 bases and J by 4 bases, 6 bases remained unmatched. The CDR3 sequence: CASSLEMRGATGELFF. The CDR3, as DNA: TGTGCCAGCAGTTTAGAGATGCGGGGGGCCACCGGGGAGCTGTTTTTT.

The V gene is TRBV4-1, the J gene TRBJ1-2; 11 positions agree with TRBD1. Germline-derived CDR1 and CDR2 are MGHRA and YSYEKL. The CDR3 runs to 18 residues. The V gene end was trimmed by 3 bases and the J gene end by 4 bases; junction bases not matched to a gene: 13. This CDR3 reads CASSQLGQGANFSYGYTF. The CDR3 region has the DNA TGCGCCAGCAGCCAGCTCGGACAGGGGGCGAATTTCTCCTATGGCTACACCTTC.

This clone was recorded once. The chain uses TRBV19 and TRBJ1-2, with 8 bases matching TRBD1. Germline V gene lookup returns CDR1 LNHDA and CDR2 SQIVND (reference sequence). Trimming at V came to 5 bases and at J to 8 bases, leaving 10 bases not matched to a gene. The CDR3 is made up of 14 amino acids. CDR3 DNA sequence: TGTGCCAGTAGTCTATACCAGGGGGCGGCGGGCTACACCTTC. This gives the protein CASSLYQGAAGYTF.

This clone was observed a handful of times. The rearrangement joins TRBV7-9 to TRBJ2-7; TRBD1 agrees at 8 bases. J gave up 6 bases and V 2 bases, and 6 bases lay outside the gene matches. This CDR3 has 14 amino acids. CDR1 SEHNR and CDR2 FQNEAQ come from the germline V gene (reference sequence). The CDR3 DNA follows: TGTGCCAGCAGCTTAAGGACAGGGCGGACCGAGCAGTACTTC. As protein: CASSLRTGRTEQYF.

CDR3 amino acids: CASSVGGREWTEAFF. CDR3 bases: TGTGCCAGCAGTGTAGGGGGCCGAGAATGGACTGAAGCTTTCTTT. The chain has TRBV25-1 and TRBJ1-1, with TRBD1 matching over 7 bases. This CDR3 is 15 amino acids long. The J segment lost 5 bases and the V segment lost 4 bases, leaving 10 bases of the junction unmatched. Germline CDR1 is MGHDK and CDR2 is SYGVNS.

The rearrangement joins TRBV14 to TRBJ2-2, with TRBD1 identical over 8 bases. The ends lost 1 base at V and 8 bases at J; junction bases unmatched: 15. There are 18 residues in the CDR3. CDR1 and CDR2 (germline): SGHDN, FVKESK. In nucleotides, the CDR3 is TGTGCCAGCAGCCAAGGTCGCGGGACAGGAATTGGGATAGGGGAGCTGTTTTTT. As protein: CASSQGRGTGIGIGELFF.

The rearrangement links TRBV5-5 to TRBJ1-5; D ambiguous. The CDR3 has 15 residues. Trimming cost V 1 base and J 2 bases, with 10 bases left between them. Germline lookup yields CDR1 SGHKS and CDR2 YYEKEE (reference sequence). The CDR3 nucleotides read TGTGCCAGCAGCTTGCGGGGAACGGGCAATCAGCCCCAGCATTTT. Translating it yields CASSLRGTGNQPQHF.

This clone was counted between two and nine times. The chain carries TRBV9 and TRBJ2-5; 11 bases are shared with TRBD1. Trimming removed 4 bases from V and 2 bases from J; junction bases left unmatched: 4. This CDR3 is built from 15 residues. The V gene's germline CDR1 is SGDLS and CDR2 YYNGEE. The CDR3: CASSPRDRGQETQYF. The DNA of the CDR3 is TGTGCCAGCAGCCCCCGGGACAGGGGGCAAGAGACCCAGTACTTC.